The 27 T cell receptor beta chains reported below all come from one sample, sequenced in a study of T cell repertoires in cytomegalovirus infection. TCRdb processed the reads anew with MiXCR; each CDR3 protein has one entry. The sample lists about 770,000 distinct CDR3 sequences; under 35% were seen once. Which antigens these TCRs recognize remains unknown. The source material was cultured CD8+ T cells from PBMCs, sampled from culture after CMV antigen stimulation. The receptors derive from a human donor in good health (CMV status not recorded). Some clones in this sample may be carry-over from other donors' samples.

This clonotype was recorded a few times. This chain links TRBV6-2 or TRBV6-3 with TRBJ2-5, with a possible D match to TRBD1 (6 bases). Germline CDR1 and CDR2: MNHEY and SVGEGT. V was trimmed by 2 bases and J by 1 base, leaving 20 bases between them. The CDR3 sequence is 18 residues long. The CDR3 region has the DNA TGTGCCAGCAGTTACCACTGGGACATACAGAGGGTCCAAGAGACCCAGTACTTC. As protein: CASSYHWDIQRVQETQYF.

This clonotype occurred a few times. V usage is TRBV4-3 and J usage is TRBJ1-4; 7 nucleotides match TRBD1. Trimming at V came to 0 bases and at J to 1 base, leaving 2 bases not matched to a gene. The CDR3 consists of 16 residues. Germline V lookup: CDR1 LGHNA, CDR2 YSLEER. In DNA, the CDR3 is TGCGCCAGCAGCCAAGATCAGGGGGTAACTAATGAAAAACTGTTTTTT. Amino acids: CASSQDQGVTNEKLFF.

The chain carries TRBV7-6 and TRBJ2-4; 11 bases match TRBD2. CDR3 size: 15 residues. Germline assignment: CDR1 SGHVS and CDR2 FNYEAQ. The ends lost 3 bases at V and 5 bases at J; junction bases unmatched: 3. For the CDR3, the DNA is TGTGCCAGCAGCTTCAAACTAGCGGGGGAAAACATTCAGTACTTC. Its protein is CASSFKLAGENIQYF.

The CDR3 nucleotides read TGCGCCAGCAGTGAGTCTAAAGCGGGGGGTCGGGAGACCCAGTACTTC. Translated: CASSESKAGGRETQYF. The rearrangement links TRBV10-2 to TRBJ2-5; 9 bases are a match to TRBD2. The CDR3 totals 16 residues. Per the germline V gene, CDR1 is WSHSY and CDR2 is SAAADI. J gave up 5 bases and V 0 bases, and 7 bases lay outside the gene matches.

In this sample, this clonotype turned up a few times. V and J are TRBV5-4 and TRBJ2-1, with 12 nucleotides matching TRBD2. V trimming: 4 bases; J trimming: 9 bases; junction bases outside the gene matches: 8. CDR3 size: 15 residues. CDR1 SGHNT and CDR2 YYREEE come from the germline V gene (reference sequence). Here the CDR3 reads CASSPSGGASGEQFF. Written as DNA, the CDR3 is TGTGCCAGCAGCCCTAGCGGGGGGGCATCGGGTGAGCAGTTCTTC.

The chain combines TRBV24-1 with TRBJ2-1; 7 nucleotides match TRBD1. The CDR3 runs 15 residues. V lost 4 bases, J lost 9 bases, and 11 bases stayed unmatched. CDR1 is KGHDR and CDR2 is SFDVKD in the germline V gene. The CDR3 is CATSDTGTVHSEQFF. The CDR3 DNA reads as TGTGCCACCAGTGACACCGGGACAGTCCACAGTGAGCAGTTCTTC.

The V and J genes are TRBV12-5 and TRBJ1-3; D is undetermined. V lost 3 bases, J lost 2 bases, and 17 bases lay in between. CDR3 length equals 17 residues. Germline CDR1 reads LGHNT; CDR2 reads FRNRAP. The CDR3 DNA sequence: TGTGCTAGTGGTTTCTCTCTCTCCGGGAGCACTGGAAACACCATATATTTT. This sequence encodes CASGFSLSGSTGNTIYF.

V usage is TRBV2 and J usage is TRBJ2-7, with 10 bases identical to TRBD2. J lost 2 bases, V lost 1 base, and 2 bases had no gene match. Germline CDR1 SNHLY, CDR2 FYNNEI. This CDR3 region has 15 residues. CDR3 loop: CASSEEAGGTYEQYF. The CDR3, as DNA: TGTGCCAGCAGTGAAGAAGCGGGGGGGACCTACGAGCAGTACTTC.

DNA for the CDR3: TGTGCCAGCAGTTTAGGTCGGGGGCCACTGGAGACCCAGTACTTC. This encodes CASSLGRGPLETQYF. The chain carries TRBV12-3 or TRBV12-4 and TRBJ2-5, with D perhaps being TRBD1 or TRBD2 (6 bases each). The V gene lost 1 base and the J gene lost 5 bases, with 14 bases spanning the gap. The CDR3 has 15 amino acids.

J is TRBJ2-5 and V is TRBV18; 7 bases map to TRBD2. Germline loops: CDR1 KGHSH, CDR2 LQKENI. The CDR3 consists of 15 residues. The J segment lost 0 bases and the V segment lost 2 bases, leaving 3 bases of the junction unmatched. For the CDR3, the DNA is TGTGCCAGCTCACCAGCCGGGGGGTACCAAGAGACCCAGTACTTC. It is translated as CASSPAGGYQETQYF.

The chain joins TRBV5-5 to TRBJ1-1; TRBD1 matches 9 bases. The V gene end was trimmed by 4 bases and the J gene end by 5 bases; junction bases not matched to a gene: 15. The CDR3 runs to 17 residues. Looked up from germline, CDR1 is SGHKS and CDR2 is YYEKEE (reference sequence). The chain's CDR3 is CASSLQVEQGAGTEAFF. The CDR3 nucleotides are TGTGCCAGCAGCCTCCAGGTCGAACAGGGGGCTGGGACTGAAGCTTTCTTT.

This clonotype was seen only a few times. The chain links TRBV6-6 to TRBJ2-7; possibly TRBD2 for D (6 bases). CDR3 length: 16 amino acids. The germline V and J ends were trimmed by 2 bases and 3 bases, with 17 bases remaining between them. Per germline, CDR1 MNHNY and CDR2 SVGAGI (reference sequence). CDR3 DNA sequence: TGTGCCAGCAGTTACATTCCAGCCGGAGGGTACTACGAGCAGTACTTC. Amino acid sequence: CASSYIPAGGYYEQYF.

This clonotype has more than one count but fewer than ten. The CDR3 sequence is CATSRDPLLSASTDTQYF. The CDR3 region has the DNA TGTGCCACCAGCAGAGATCCCCTTCTCAGTGCTAGCACAGATACGCAGTATTTT. The chain combines TRBV15 with TRBJ2-3; D not resolved. Germline V CDR1 and CDR2: LNHNV, YYDKDF (reference sequence). The V and J ends lost 0 bases and 0 bases respectively, with 16 bases between them. The length of the CDR3 is 18 residues.

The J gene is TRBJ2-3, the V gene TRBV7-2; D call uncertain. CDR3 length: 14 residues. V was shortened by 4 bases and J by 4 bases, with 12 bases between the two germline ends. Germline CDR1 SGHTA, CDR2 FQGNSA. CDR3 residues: CASSYSFGADTQYF. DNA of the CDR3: TGTGCCAGCAGCTATTCGTTTGGCGCAGATACGCAGTATTTT.

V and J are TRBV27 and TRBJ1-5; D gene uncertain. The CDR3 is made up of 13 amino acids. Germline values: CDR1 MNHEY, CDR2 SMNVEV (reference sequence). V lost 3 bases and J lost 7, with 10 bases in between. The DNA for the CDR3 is TGTGCCAGCAGTTTTTCCAGGTGGCAGCCCCAGCATTTT. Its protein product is CASSFSRWQPQHF.

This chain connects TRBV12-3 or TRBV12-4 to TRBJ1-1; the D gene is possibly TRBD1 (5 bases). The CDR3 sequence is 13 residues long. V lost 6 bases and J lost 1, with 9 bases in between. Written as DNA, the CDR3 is TGTGCCAGCAGGGGGGAGGCGAACACTGAAGCTTTCTTT. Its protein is CASRGEANTEAFF.

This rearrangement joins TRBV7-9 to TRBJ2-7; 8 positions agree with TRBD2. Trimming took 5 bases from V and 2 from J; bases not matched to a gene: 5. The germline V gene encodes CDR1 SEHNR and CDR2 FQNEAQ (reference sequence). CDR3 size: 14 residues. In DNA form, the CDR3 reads TGTGCCAGCAGCGCCGACGGGGGGGCCTACGAGCAGTACGTC. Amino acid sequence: CASSADGGAYEQYV.

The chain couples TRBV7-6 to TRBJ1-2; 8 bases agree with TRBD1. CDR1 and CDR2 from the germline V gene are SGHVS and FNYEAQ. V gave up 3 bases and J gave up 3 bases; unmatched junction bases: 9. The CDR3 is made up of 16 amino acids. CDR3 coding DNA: TGTGCCAGCAGCTTGGGGGGGTTACAGGGGGACTATGGCTACACCTTC. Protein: CASSLGGLQGDYGYTF.

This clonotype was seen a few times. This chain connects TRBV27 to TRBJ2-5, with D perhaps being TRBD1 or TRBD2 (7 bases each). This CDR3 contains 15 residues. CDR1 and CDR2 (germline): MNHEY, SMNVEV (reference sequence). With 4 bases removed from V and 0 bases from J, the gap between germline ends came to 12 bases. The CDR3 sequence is CASSSGGQYQETQYF. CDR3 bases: TGTGCCAGCAGTTCGGGGGGACAGTACCAAGAGACCCAGTACTTC.

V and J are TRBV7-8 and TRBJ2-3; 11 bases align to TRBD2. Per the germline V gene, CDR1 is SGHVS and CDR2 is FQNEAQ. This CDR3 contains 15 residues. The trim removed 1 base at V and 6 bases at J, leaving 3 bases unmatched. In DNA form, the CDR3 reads TGTGCCAGCAGCTTAGTGACTAGCGGGGAGGATACGCAGTATTTT. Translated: CASSLVTSGEDTQYF.

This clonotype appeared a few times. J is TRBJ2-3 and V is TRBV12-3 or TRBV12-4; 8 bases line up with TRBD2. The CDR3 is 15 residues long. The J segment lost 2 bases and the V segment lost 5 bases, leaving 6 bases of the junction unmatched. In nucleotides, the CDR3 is TGTGCCAGCAGTCAAAGCGGGGGAACCACAGATACGCAGTATTTT. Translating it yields CASSQSGGTTDTQYF.

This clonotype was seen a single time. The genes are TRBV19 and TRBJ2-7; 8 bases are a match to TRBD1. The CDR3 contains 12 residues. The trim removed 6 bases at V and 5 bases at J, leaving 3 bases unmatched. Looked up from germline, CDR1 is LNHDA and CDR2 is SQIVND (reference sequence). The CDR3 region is CASRDRGNEQYF. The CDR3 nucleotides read TGTGCCAGTAGAGACAGGGGAAACGAGCAGTACTTC.

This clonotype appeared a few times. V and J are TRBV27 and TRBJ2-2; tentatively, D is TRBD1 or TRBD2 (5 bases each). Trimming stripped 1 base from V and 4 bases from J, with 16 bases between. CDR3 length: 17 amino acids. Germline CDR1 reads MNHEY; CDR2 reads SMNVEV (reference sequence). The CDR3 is CASSLLAGSRGTGELFF. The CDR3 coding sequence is TGTGCCAGCAGTTTATTAGCAGGGTCGAGGGGCACCGGGGAGCTGTTTTTT.

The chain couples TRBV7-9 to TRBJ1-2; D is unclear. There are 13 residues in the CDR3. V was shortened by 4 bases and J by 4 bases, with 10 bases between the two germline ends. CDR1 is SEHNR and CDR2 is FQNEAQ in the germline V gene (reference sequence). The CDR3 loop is CASSSDIRYGYTF. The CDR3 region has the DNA TGTGCCAGCAGCTCCGATATTCGCTATGGCTACACCTTC.

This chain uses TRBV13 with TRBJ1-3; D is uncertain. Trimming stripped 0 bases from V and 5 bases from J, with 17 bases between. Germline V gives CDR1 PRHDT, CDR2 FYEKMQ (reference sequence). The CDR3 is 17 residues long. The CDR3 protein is CASSLGVYGPERNTIYF. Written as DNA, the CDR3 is TGTGCCAGCAGCTTAGGCGTCTATGGGCCAGAGAGAAACACCATATATTTT. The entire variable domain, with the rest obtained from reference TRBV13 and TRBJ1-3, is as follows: AAGVIQSPRHLIKEKRETATLKCYPIPRHDTVYWYQQGPGQDPQFLISFYEKMQSDKGSIPDRFSAQQFSDYHSELNMSSLELGDSALYFCASSLGVYGPERNTIYFGEGSWLTVV.

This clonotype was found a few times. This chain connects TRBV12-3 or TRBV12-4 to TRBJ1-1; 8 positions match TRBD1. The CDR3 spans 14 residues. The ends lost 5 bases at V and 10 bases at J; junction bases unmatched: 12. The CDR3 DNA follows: TGTGCCAGCAGTCTGACCGACAGGGGCCAAGGAGCTTTCTTT. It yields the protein CASSLTDRGQGAFF.

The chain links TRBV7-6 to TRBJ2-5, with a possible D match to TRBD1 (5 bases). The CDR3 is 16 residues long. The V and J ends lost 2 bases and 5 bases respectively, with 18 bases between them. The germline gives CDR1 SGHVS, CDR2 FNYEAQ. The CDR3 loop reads CASSLSYGIGAETQYF. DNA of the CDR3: TGTGCCAGCAGCTTATCCTATGGGATTGGGGCGGAGACCCAGTACTTC.